The 30 T cell receptor beta chains in this list originate from one sample, sequenced in a study. TCRdb reanalysed the RT-PCR reads using MiXCR and keeps one entry per CDR3 protein. The data hold hundreds of thousands of distinct CDR3 sequences, with 12% to 15% observed a single time. Sequencing was done on a sample of memory CD4+ T cells from blood. Every receptor here comes from a female donor in good health, serving as a healthy control.

This clonotype was picked up many times. This rearrangement joins TRBV5-6 to TRBJ2-2, with D unresolved. V lost 3 bases to trimming and J lost 3 bases, with 6 bases between them. The germline V gene encodes CDR1 SGHDT and CDR2 YYEEEE. This CDR3 is 13 amino acids long. CDR3 in DNA: TGTGCCAGCAGCTGGCATTACACCGGGGAGCTGTTTTTT. Encoded protein: CASSWHYTGELFF.

The CDR3 bases are TGTGCCACCAGCAGAGAGAGGAGAAGCACAGATACGCAGTATTTT. Translated: CATSRERRSTDTQYF. This chain uses TRBV15 with TRBJ2-3; D gene uncertain. The V end lost 0 bases, the J end lost 0 bases, and 7 bases lay between the germline ends. CDR1 and CDR2 (germline): LNHNV, YYDKDF (reference sequence). There are 15 residues in the CDR3.

This clonotype was picked up many times. The genes are TRBV6-5 and TRBJ2-5; 9 positions match TRBD1. Trimming took 6 bases from V and 5 from J; bases not matched to a gene: 7. From germline, CDR1 is MNHEY and CDR2 SVGAGI. This CDR3 spans 14 amino acids. CDR3 region: CASSSDRGSETQYF. The CDR3 DNA reads TGTGCCAGCAGCTCGGACAGGGGTTCGGAGACCCAGTACTTC.

This chain joins TRBV3-1 and TRBJ2-7; 10 bases line up with TRBD1. The CDR3 runs to 16 residues. In germline, CDR1 is LGHDT, CDR2 YNNKEL (reference sequence). After removal of 4 bases from V and 2 bases from J, the junction contained 8 bases not matched to a gene. Here the CDR3 DNA reads TGTGCCAGCAGCCTATACCCGGGACAGGGGCCCTACGAGCAGTACTTC. Protein: CASSLYPGQGPYEQYF.

This clonotype came up many times. The V and J genes are TRBV7-2 and TRBJ2-7; D may be TRBD1 (5 bases). The V end was cut by 5 bases, the J end by 4 bases, with 12 bases between. CDR1 is SGHTA and CDR2 is FQGNSA in the germline V gene. The CDR3 spans 13 residues. CDR3 nucleotide sequence: TGTGCCAGCAGCCGTCTCCCAGGGTACGAGCAGTACTTC. It translates to CASSRLPGYEQYF.

This clonotype occurred many times. The chain joins TRBV5-1 to TRBJ2-1; no definite D call. The V gene lost 0 bases and the J gene lost 9 bases, with 7 bases spanning the gap. The CDR3 sequence is 12 residues long. The germline gives CDR1 SGHRS, CDR2 YFSETQ. CDR3 sequence reads: CASSLDLTEQFF. DNA for the CDR3: TGCGCCAGCAGCTTGGACCTAACTGAGCAGTTCTTC.

The V call is TRBV5-1, the J call TRBJ1-4, with 8 nucleotides matching TRBD1. The CDR3 has 15 residues. Losses at the gene ends were 4 bases for V and 7 bases for J; bases not matched to a gene: 9. CDR1 and CDR2 from the germline V gene are SGHRS and YFSETQ. The CDR3 DNA reads as TGCGCCAGCAGCCTGACAGGGGACGGTGCTGAAAAACTGTTTTTT. This sequence encodes CASSLTGDGAEKLFF. Looking up the rest from reference TRBV5-1 and TRBJ1-4 gives the full variable domain: KAGVTQTPRYLIKTRGQQVTLSCSPISGHRSVSWYQQTPGQGLQFLFEYFSETQRNKGNFPGRFSGRQFSNSRSEMNVSTLELGDSALYLCASSLTGDGAEKLFFGSGTQLSVL.

This clonotype has a count of ten or more. This rearrangement joins TRBV4-1 to TRBJ1-5; no reliable D call. V was clipped by 4 bases and J by 2 bases, with 9 bases between them. Germline-derived CDR1 and CDR2 are MGHRA and YSYEKL. This CDR3 comprises 14 residues. CDR3 in DNA: TGCGCCAGCAGCCTAAACCGGGGCAATCAGCCCCAGCATTTT. Its protein product is CASSLNRGNQPQHF.

This clonotype was observed a few times. This chain joins TRBV6-4 and TRBJ2-3; weak D call: TRBD2 (6 bases). The CDR3 covers 16 residues. Trimming took off 2 bases at V and 2 bases at J, with 14 bases between the two ends. Germline V CDR1 and CDR2: MRHNA, SNTAGT. DNA of the CDR3: TGTGCCAGCAGTGACCGGGACTGGACTTACACAGATACGCAGTATTTT. It codes for CASSDRDWTYTDTQYF.

This clonotype was observed at least ten times. This CDR3 is CATRAGDSYEQYF. CDR3 in DNA: TGTGCCACCAGGGCAGGTGACTCCTACGAGCAGTACTTC. The chain joins TRBV24-1 to TRBJ2-7; D gene unclear. Trimming took 7 bases from V and 0 from J, leaving 9 bases between them. CDR1 and CDR2 (germline): KGHDR, SFDVKD. CDR3 length: 13 amino acids.

This clonotype was recorded at least ten times. The genes are TRBV7-2 and TRBJ2-5; weak D call: TRBD1 (7 bases). Trimming took 5 bases from V and 5 from J, leaving 12 bases between them. Germline lookup yields CDR1 SGHTA and CDR2 FQGNSA. The CDR3 consists of 13 residues. The DNA for the CDR3 is TGTGCCAGCAGCCCAGCAGGGGGGGAGACCCAGTACTTC. It yields the protein CASSPAGGETQYF.

Comments on this clonotype: A read error may be the cause here, since a much bigger clone is one base away. The chain uses TRBV7-2 and TRBJ2-5, with D tentatively TRBD2 (5 bases). Germline V CDR1 and CDR2: SGHTA, FQGNSA. The CDR3 runs 16 residues. CDR3 protein: CASSLIPTRGRETQNF. DNA of the CDR3: TGTGCCAGCAGCCTGATACCCACAAGAGGGAGAGAGACCCAGAACTTC. The whole variable domain, remainder taken from reference TRBV7-2 and TRBJ2-5, is GAGVSQSPSNKVTEKGKDVELRCDPISGHTALYWYRQSLGQGLEFLIYFQGNSAPDKSGLPSDRFSAERTGGSVSTLTIQRTQQEDSAVYLCASSLIPTRGRETQNFGPGTRLLVL.

This clonotype was recorded at least ten times. This chain connects TRBV7-3 to TRBJ2-7; D is unresolved. The V end lost 5 bases, the J end lost 7 bases, and 18 bases lay between the germline ends. CDR3 length: 14 amino acids. The germline gives CDR1 SGHTA, CDR2 FQGTGA. The CDR3 nucleotides read TGTGCCAGCAGCCCCCAGCGTACGACTGAGGAGCAGTACTTC. Its protein product is CASSPQRTTEEQYF.

The chain carries TRBV6-2 or TRBV6-3 and TRBJ2-1; maybe TRBD1 (5 bases). The CDR3 is 14 residues long. The V end lost 8 bases, the J end lost 3 bases, and 14 bases lay between the germline ends. The germline V gene has CDR1 MNHEY and CDR2 SVGEGT. The CDR3 DNA sequence: TGTGCCAGCGAACTGGCAGGGAACTACAATGAGCAGTTCTTC. It is translated as CASELAGNYNEQFF.

This clonotype was recorded a few times. The chain is built from TRBV18 and TRBJ1-1, with D possibly TRBD1 on 5 matching bases. Germline V gene data show CDR1 as KGHSH and CDR2 as LQKENI. This CDR3 has 14 residues. Trimming stripped 1 base from V and 3 bases from J, with 9 bases between. CDR3 sequence reads: CASSPRDDDTEAFF. CDR3 DNA sequence: TGTGCCAGCTCACCACGGGACGATGACACTGAAGCTTTCTTT.

This clonotype was observed a handful of times. This rearrangement joins TRBV9 to TRBJ1-2; D not resolved. CDR3 length: 13 amino acids. V lost 4 bases and J lost 7, with 14 bases in between. Germline-derived CDR1 and CDR2 are SGDLS and YYNGEE. CDR3 amino acids: CASSPRSPVGYTF. CDR3 bases: TGTGCCAGCAGCCCCCGGTCCCCTGTTGGCTACACCTTC.

This clonotype was counted a few times. The CDR3 does not end in the conserved phenylalanine or tryptophan, so this is likely a read error. The chain links TRBV20-1 to TRBJ1-1, with 7 bases fitting TRBD1. Germline V gives CDR1 DFQATT, CDR2 SNEGSKA (reference sequence). The ends lost 6 bases at V and 0 bases at J; junction bases unmatched: 7. The CDR3 is 14 residues long. CDR3 amino acids: CSARQGSVNTEAFS. CDR3 nucleotide sequence: TGCAGTGCCAGACAGGGAAGTGTGAACACTGAAGCTTTCTCT.

V gene TRBV20-1 combines with J gene TRBJ1-2, with TRBD1 as a possible D gene (5 bases). Germline CDR1 is DFQATT and CDR2 is SNEGSKA (reference sequence). The CDR3 has 14 amino acids. V gave up 0 bases and J gave up 4 bases, with 12 bases separating them. CDR3 coding DNA: TGCAGTGCTAGAGATGGGGACGGTACCTATGGCTACACCTTC. It encodes CSARDGDGTYGYTF.

The table lists this clonotype with many counts. The rearrangement joins TRBV20-1 to TRBJ1-2; D is perhaps TRBD1 (5 bases). Per the germline V gene, CDR1 is DFQATT and CDR2 is SNEGSKA (reference sequence). Trimming cost V 3 bases and J 6 bases, with 17 bases left between them. CDR3 size: 14 residues. CDR3 DNA sequence: TGCAGTGCTAGCGCCCTCGACAGACGGAATGGCTACACCTTC. It is translated as CSASALDRRNGYTF.

V and J are TRBV10-2 and TRBJ2-1, with D possibly matching TRBD1 (6 bases). The V gene's germline CDR1 is WSHSY and CDR2 SAAADI. V shed 7 bases and J shed 6 bases, with 13 bases lying between them. The CDR3 length is 13 residues. The CDR3 protein is CASTTGQFNEQFF. CDR3 DNA: TGCGCCAGCACCACAGGACAGTTCAATGAGCAGTTCTTC.

The table lists this clonotype with many counts. The junction shows a germline mismatch at one end, possibly a read error. The chain employs TRBV5-1 and TRBJ2-7, with TRBD2 as a possible D gene (6 bases). The CDR3 sequence is 13 residues long. Germline V gene sequence: CDR1 SGHRS, CDR2 YFSETQ. CDR3 DNA: TGTGCCAGCAGCTTGGGGACTGGTTACGAGCAGTACTTC. Its translation: CASSLGTGYEQYF.

This clonotype appeared many times. CDR3 bases: TGTGCCAGCGCCCAGTGGGGGACTAGCGGCAATGAGCAGTTCTTC. Translated: CASAQWGTSGNEQFF. The chain has TRBV12-3 or TRBV12-4 and TRBJ2-1; 11 positions agree with TRBD2. After removal of 8 bases from V and 6 bases from J, the junction contained 9 bases not matched to a gene. The length of the CDR3 is 15 residues.

The chain is built from TRBV2 and TRBJ2-1; TRBD2 aligns across 9 bases. The CDR3 totals 15 residues. The V gene's germline CDR1 is SNHLY and CDR2 FYNNEI. Trimming took 6 bases from V and 2 from J; bases not matched to a gene: 5. The CDR3 DNA reads as TGTGCCAGCAGGGGTACTAGCGGGCCCTACAATGAGCAGTTCTTC. The encoded protein is CASRGTSGPYNEQFF.

In its sample, this clonotype was seen a few times. The J gene is TRBJ2-7, the V gene TRBV6-5; 8 bases map to TRBD2. The CDR3 length is 17 residues. After removal of 5 bases from V and 7 bases from J, the junction contained 19 bases not matched to a gene. Germline assignment: CDR1 MNHEY and CDR2 SVGAGI. The CDR3 protein is CASSPGGASGYTWEQYF. CDR3 in DNA: TGTGCCAGCAGTCCCGGGGGGGCTAGCGGATATACGTGGGAGCAGTACTTC.

In this sample, this clonotype turned up a few times. This chain links TRBV5-5 with TRBJ1-1; D might be TRBD1 (6 bases). Between the trimmed V and J ends, which lost 4 bases and 1 base, there was a span of 14 bases. Germline loops: CDR1 SGHKS, CDR2 YYEKEE (reference sequence). The CDR3 spans 15 residues. This CDR3 is CASSLQGPGNTEAFF. In DNA form, the CDR3 reads TGTGCCAGCAGCCTACAGGGCCCCGGGAACACTGAAGCTTTCTTT. The full variable domain, completed using reference TRBV5-5 and TRBJ1-1, is DAGVTQSPTHLIKTRGQQVTLRCSPISGHKSVSWYQQVLGQGPQFIFQYYEKEERGRGNFPDRFSARQFPNYSSELNVNALLLGDSALYLCASSLQGPGNTEAFFGQGTRLTVV.

This clonotype showed up many times. This rearrangement joins TRBV6-1 to TRBJ2-1, with 11 bases lining up with TRBD2. The CDR3 is made up of 16 amino acids. In germline, CDR1 is MNHNS, CDR2 SASEGT. V was pared by 4 bases and J by 5 bases, with 7 bases of the junction left unmatched. CDR3 nucleotides: TGTGCCAGCAGTGGAAGGTTAGCGGGAGGGGACAATGAGCAGTTCTTC. This codes for CASSGRLAGGDNEQFF.

This clonotype was seen many times. The gene calls are TRBV27 and TRBJ2-4; 9 nucleotides align to TRBD2. CDR1 is MNHEY, CDR2 SMNVEV, per germline (reference sequence). Trimming took 5 bases from V and 1 from J; bases not matched to a gene: 6. CDR3 length: 16 residues. CDR3 region: CASSPGLAHAKNIQYF. The CDR3 nucleotides read TGTGCCAGCAGTCCTGGACTAGCGCACGCCAAAAACATTCAGTACTTC.

The chain has TRBV7-2 and TRBJ1-5, with D possibly being TRBD1 (5 bases). V was cut by 1 base and J by 9 bases, with 16 bases left in between. The CDR3 spans 15 residues. CDR1 and CDR2 from the germline V gene are SGHTA and FQGNSA. The CDR3 is CASSLVAGIQGPQHF. The CDR3 DNA reads as TGTGCCAGCAGCTTAGTCGCAGGGATTCAGGGGCCCCAGCATTTT.

This clonotype was seen ten or more times. The rearrangement uses TRBV20-1 and TRBJ1-1; D might be TRBD1 (6 bases). The CDR3 covers 16 residues. V lost 0 bases and J 5 bases, leaving 19 bases between the germline ends. Germline V gene lookup returns CDR1 DFQATT and CDR2 SNEGSKA (reference sequence). The DNA for the CDR3 is TGCAGTGCTAGAGATCCTCAGGGGACTGGTGGAACTGAAGCTTTCTTT. Amino acids: CSARDPQGTGGTEAFF.

The rearrangement joins TRBV18 to TRBJ2-1; the match to TRBD2 covers 7 bases. Germline loops: CDR1 KGHSH, CDR2 LQKENI. This CDR3 spans 17 amino acids. Trimming took 5 bases from V and 2 from J; bases not matched to a gene: 12. CDR3 sequence reads: CASSFQGGSGTYNEQFF. The CDR3 bases are TGTGCCAGCTCATTCCAGGGAGGGTCTGGAACCTACAATGAGCAGTTCTTC.